The 7 T cell receptor beta chains presented below share a single source sample, sequenced in a study of blood T cell repertoires in COVID-19 (dated by TCRdb to the early 2020s). Library preparation used the immunoSEQ multiplex PCR assay. Sourced from immuneACCESS, this table was stored by TCRdb with only in-frame sequences that have V and J called. A share of the clones is absent; for the studies checked, an unresolved V gene accounts for under half, and the remainder has no known explanation. The sample has roughly 190,000 clones on record, less than 95% of them singletons. 0.76% of the sample comes from the top ten. The material sequenced was peripheral blood. Source of these receptors: a man aged 25 to 45 with COVID-19, enrolled during active disease.

V is TRBV3-1 (or the pseudogene TRBV3-2) and J is TRBJ2-1; TRBD2 matches 14 bases. With V trimmed by 4 bases and J by 0 bases, 8 bases remained unmatched. Germline values: CDR1 LGHDT, CDR2 YNNKEL (reference sequence). This CDR3 is built from 19 residues. This CDR3 reads CASSRTSGGLYSSYNEQFF. The DNA for the CDR3 is TGTGCCAGCAGCCGGACTAGCGGGGGGCTCTATAGCTCCTACAATGAGCAGTTCTTC.

The chain couples TRBV9 to TRBJ2-1; 7 positions agree with TRBD2. Germline V gene sequence: CDR1 SGDLS, CDR2 YYNGEE. V lost 0 bases to trimming and J lost 9 bases; unmatched junction nucleotides: 6. The CDR3 loop spans 14 amino acids. CDR3: CASSVAPASGEQFF. The CDR3, as DNA: TGTGCCAGCAGCGTAGCTCCGGCTAGCGGTGAGCAGTTCTTC.

The chain joins TRBV29-1 to TRBJ1-1; the D gene is possibly TRBD1 (5 bases). The V end was cut by 7 bases, the J end by 8 bases, with 14 bases between. Germline CDR1 SQVTM, CDR2 ANQGSEA. The CDR3 has 11 residues. The CDR3: CSGIRASEAFF. The DNA for the CDR3 is TGCAGCGGTATCAGGGCTTCGGAAGCTTTCTTT.

The rearrangement links TRBV12-3 or TRBV12-4 to TRBJ1-2; no clear D. The CDR3 has 13 residues. V was trimmed by 3 bases and J by 2 bases, leaving 7 bases between them. CDR3 nucleotide sequence: TGTGCCAGCAGTTTGGCAGAAAACTATGGCTACACCTTC. Translating it yields CASSLAENYGYTF.

This chain joins TRBV5-1 and TRBJ1-4; weak D call: TRBD1 (5 bases). The CDR3 covers 14 residues. From germline, CDR1 is SGHRS and CDR2 YFSETQ. V shed 1 base and J shed 4 bases, with 8 bases lying between them. The CDR3 DNA reads as TGCGCCAGCAGCTTGACAGGCCGTAATGAAAAACTGTTTTTT. Residues: CASSLTGRNEKLFF.

The J gene is TRBJ2-2, the V gene TRBV10-3; 7 bases are shared with TRBD2. V was clipped by 2 bases and J by 2 bases; unmatched bases: 17. The CDR3 length is 20 residues. Germline V gene sequence: CDR1 ENHRY, CDR2 SYGVKD. In nucleotides, the CDR3 is TGTGCCATCAGTGAGGGGGGGACTAACAACTATTTTGCAAACACCGGGGAGCTGTTTTTT. Encoded protein: CAISEGGTNNYFANTGELFF.

This chain uses TRBV7-9 with TRBJ1-2; D uncertain. V gave up 0 bases and J gave up 4 bases, with 12 bases separating them. The CDR3 loop spans 15 amino acids. CDR1 and CDR2 (germline): SEHNR, FQNEAQ (reference sequence). CDR3 DNA sequence: TGTGCCAGCAGCTTAGCTTGGGCGGAGGGCTATGGCTACACCTTC. Its translation is CASSLAWAEGYGYTF.